These 29 T cell receptor beta chains came from one sample sequenced in a study of shared clonotypes between healthy human individuals. Only in-frame clones appear in the TCRdb table, and some are missing; sequencing was by immunoSEQ multiplex PCR. The top ten clones hold around 11% of a sample with over 400,000 clones, 70% to 85% of them seen once. Sequenced sample: PBMCs. The receptors here all came from a woman in her 40s in good health. Some clones in this sample may be carry-over from other donors' samples.

The genes are TRBV25-1 and TRBJ1-4; D might be TRBD1 (5 bases). Germline V gene sequence: CDR1 MGHDK, CDR2 SYGVNS. The CDR3 consists of 15 residues. The ends were cut back, 3 bases at V and 8 bases at J, with 16 bases in the middle. This chain's CDR3 is CASSDPQGPGEKLFF. The CDR3 nucleotides are TGTGCCAGCAGTGATCCGCAGGGTCCGGGGGAAAAACTGTTTTTT.

A single count supports this clone. The rearrangement uses TRBV7-2 and TRBJ1-1; 9 positions match TRBD1. Trimming removed 5 bases from V and 7 bases from J; junction bases left unmatched: 5. This CDR3 contains 13 residues. Germline V gives CDR1 SGHTA, CDR2 FQGNSA. Written as DNA, the CDR3 is TGTGCCAGCAGCGCCTGGGACAGGGTTGAAGCTTTCTTT. Amino acid sequence: CASSAWDRVEAFF.

The CDR3 DNA is TGTGCCAGTAGTAGCGGGACAGCTAACTATGGCTACACCTTC. It specifies CASSSGTANYGYTF. The gene calls are TRBV19 and TRBJ1-2, with 7 bases that match TRBD1. The J segment lost 0 bases and the V segment lost 4 bases, leaving 2 bases of the junction unmatched. The CDR3 runs 14 residues. Germline V gene sequence: CDR1 LNHDA, CDR2 SQIVND (reference sequence).

The rearrangement joins TRBV5-1 to TRBJ1-4; D possibly corresponds to TRBD1 (5 bases). Germline values: CDR1 SGHRS, CDR2 YFSETQ. Trimming took off 4 bases at V and 7 bases at J, with 17 bases between the two ends. The length of the CDR3 is 15 residues. Written as DNA, the CDR3 is TGCGCCAGCAGCCTAAGTGGGGGGAGCGGTGAAAAACTGTTTTTT. Amino acid sequence: CASSLSGGSGEKLFF.

This clone appeared a single time. The rearrangement joins TRBV7-3 to TRBJ2-2; TRBD1 might be the D (6 bases). Germline V lookup: CDR1 SGHTA, CDR2 FQGTGA. This CDR3 has 16 residues. Trimming removed 1 base from V and 6 bases from J, with 15 bases in between. For the CDR3, the DNA is TGTGCCAGCAGCTTAAGGGCTGGGGGCTATGCCGGGGAGCTGTTTTTT. Translated: CASSLRAGGYAGELFF.

V is TRBV2 and J is TRBJ2-5, with TRBD2 as a possible D gene (5 bases). Germline CDR1 reads SNHLY; CDR2 reads FYNNEI. The CDR3 consists of 12 residues. V lost 9 bases and J lost 4, with 12 bases in between. For the CDR3, the DNA is TGTGCCAGTAACCGAGAGGGAGAGACCCAGTACTTC. Amino acid sequence: CASNREGETQYF.

The V gene is TRBV27, the J gene TRBJ2-7; D is perhaps TRBD1 (6 bases). Germline V gene lookup returns CDR1 MNHEY and CDR2 SMNVEV (reference sequence). V lost 5 bases and J lost 3, with 11 bases in between. CDR3 length: 13 residues. CDR3 nucleotides: TGTGCCAGCAGTAGGACAGAAAACTACGAGCAGTACTTC. The encoded protein is CASSRTENYEQYF.

The V call is TRBV20-1, the J call TRBJ2-7; D is undetermined. Germline V CDR1 and CDR2: DFQATT, SNEGSKA (reference sequence). The CDR3 covers 11 residues. This chain's CDR3 is CSTGLSYEQYF. The CDR3 coding sequence is TGCAGCACCGGGCTCTCCTACGAGCAGTACTTC.

The CDR3 nucleotides read TGTGCCAGCAGACTTACGAGGGGGCGCGTCGGGAGGACTGAAGCTTTCTTT. Amino acids: CASRLTRGRVGRTEAFF. The chain has TRBV7-8 and TRBJ1-1; 7 positions match TRBD1. J was trimmed by 5 bases and V by 6 bases; bases with no gene match: 18. Germline V gene sequence: CDR1 SGHVS, CDR2 FQNEAQ. This CDR3 region has 17 residues.

The chain combines TRBV10-2 with TRBJ2-7; D possibly corresponds to TRBD1 (6 bases). Germline CDR1 WSHSY, CDR2 SAAADI. The ends were cut back, 10 bases at V and 3 bases at J, with 16 bases in the middle. The CDR3 covers 13 residues. CDR3 DNA: TGCGCCACCTCCCCCGGACAGAACTACGAGCAGTACTTC. Protein: CATSPGQNYEQYF.

This clone was seen a handful of times. The chain links TRBV27 to TRBJ1-2; D gene uncertain. The CDR3 contains 13 residues. Trimming removed 6 bases at V and 4 bases at J, with 12 bases between. CDR1 and CDR2 (germline): MNHEY, SMNVEV (reference sequence). As DNA, the CDR3 is TGTGCCAGCAGCATCTCAGCCAGCTATGGCTACACCTTC. This codes for CASSISASYGYTF.

This clone was seen at least ten times. Within the sample, other DNA sequences also encode this same CDR3. This chain connects TRBV30 to TRBJ2-2; D call uncertain. Germline CDR1 reads GTSNPN; CDR2 reads SVGIG (reference sequence). The V end was cut by 0 bases, the J end by 1 base, with 6 bases between. CDR3 length equals 14 residues. In DNA form, the CDR3 reads TGTGCCTGGAGTGTGAGGCGGAACACCGGGGAGCTGTTTTTT. This encodes CAWSVRRNTGELFF. The variable domain in full, completed from reference TRBV30 and TRBJ2-2, reads SQTIHQWPATLVQPVGSPLSLECTVEGTSNPNLYWYRQAAGRGLQLLFYSVGIGQISSEVPQNLSASRPQDRQFILSSKKLLLSDSGFYLCAWSVRRNTGELFFGEGSRLTVL.

The chain is built from TRBV11-2 and TRBJ2-1; no definite D call. CDR1 SGHAT and CDR2 FQNNGV come from the germline V gene. The CDR3 covers 14 residues. Deletions cut 1 base from V and 5 bases from J, with 9 bases between. CDR3 DNA: TGTGCCAGCAGCTTAGTACGCGGCCACAATGAGCAGTTCTTC. It yields the protein CASSLVRGHNEQFF.

Comment on this clone: This CDR3 is also generated by other DNA sequences in the sample. J is TRBJ2-5 and V is TRBV20-1, with D uncertain. This CDR3 comprises 11 residues. V shed 6 bases and J shed 3 bases, with 8 bases lying between them. Germline V gives CDR1 DFQATT, CDR2 SNEGSKA (reference sequence). The CDR3 DNA follows: TGCAGTGCACGAGAGAAAGAGACCCAGTACTTC. It specifies CSAREKETQYF.

V and J are TRBV18 and TRBJ1-1, with a weak D call TRBD1 (5 bases). The CDR3 is 13 amino acids. Germline CDR1 KGHSH, CDR2 LQKENI. V was shortened by 4 bases and J by 6 bases, with 12 bases between the two germline ends. DNA of the CDR3: TGTGCCAGCTCACAGGGGACGGCCTCTGAAGCTTTCTTT. Translation: CASSQGTASEAFF.

The V and J genes are TRBV18 and TRBJ1-2, with D unclear. Germline V CDR1 and CDR2: KGHSH, LQKENI. V lost 1 base to trimming and J lost 2 bases, with 11 bases between them. The CDR3 is 15 residues long. CDR3: CASSPRSTWNYGYTF. The CDR3 DNA sequence: TGTGCCAGCTCACCACGGTCTACGTGGAACTATGGCTACACCTTC.

The chain links TRBV5-4 to TRBJ1-4, with D perhaps TRBD1 (6 bases). V lost 2 bases to trimming and J lost 8 bases, with 13 bases between them. This CDR3 comprises 14 residues. Germline CDR1 is SGHNT and CDR2 is YYREEE (reference sequence). In DNA, the CDR3 is TGTGCCAGCAGCTTTACAGGGACCGGGGAAAAACTGTTTTTT. It specifies CASSFTGTGEKLFF.

This clone was counted only a few times. The chain links TRBV7-3 to TRBJ2-2; 7 bases fit TRBD1. V shed 5 bases and J 4 bases; nucleotides not matched to a gene: 7. There are 15 residues in the CDR3. The V gene's germline CDR1 is SGHTA and CDR2 FQGTGA. CDR3 DNA sequence: TGTGCCAGCAGCCCGGGACAGACAGGCACCGGGGAGCTGTTTTTT. Translated: CASSPGQTGTGELFF.

CDR3 nucleotides: TGTGCCAGCAGTGGGGGGCCGGGTCAGCCCCAGCATTTT. As protein: CASSGGPGQPQHF. The chain uses TRBV2 and TRBJ1-5; TRBD1 is a possible D gene (6 bases). This CDR3 spans 13 amino acids. The germline gives CDR1 SNHLY, CDR2 FYNNEI. Trimming left V 4 bases short and J 6 bases short, with 10 bases between.

The chain couples TRBV5-6 to TRBJ1-1; the D is unclear. This CDR3 contains 13 residues. Germline values: CDR1 SGHDT, CDR2 YYEEEE. The V end was cut by 5 bases, the J end by 0 bases, with 8 bases between. The CDR3 sequence is CASRAGMNTEAFF. Here the CDR3 DNA reads TGTGCCAGCAGAGCTGGAATGAACACTGAAGCTTTCTTT.

DNA of the CDR3: TGCGCCAGCAGGGCTGGACAGATAGCCAAAAACATTCAGTACTTC. Encoded protein: CASRAGQIAKNIQYF. This chain joins TRBV5-1 and TRBJ2-4; a possible D gene is TRBD1 (6 bases). Trimming took off 5 bases at V and 0 bases at J, with 12 bases between the two ends. The length of the CDR3 is 15 residues. From germline, CDR1 is SGHRS and CDR2 YFSETQ. Using reference TRBV5-1 and TRBJ2-4 for the parts outside the CDR3, the full variable domain is KAGVTQTPRYLIKTRGQQVTLSCSPISGHRSVSWYQQTPGQGLQFLFEYFSETQRNKGNFPGRFSGRQFSNSRSEMNVSTLELGDSALYLCASRAGQIAKNIQYFGAGTRLSVL.

The gene calls are TRBV19 and TRBJ2-1; the match to TRBD1 covers 7 bases. Trimming removed 6 bases from V and 4 bases from J; junction bases left unmatched: 12. This CDR3 spans 16 amino acids. Germline-derived CDR1 and CDR2 are LNHDA and SQIVND (reference sequence). For the CDR3, the DNA is TGTGCCAGTAGAGCCTCCGGGACAGCGCCTTACAATGAGCAGTTCTTC. This sequence encodes CASRASGTAPYNEQFF.

The V call is TRBV5-4, the J call TRBJ2-2, with TRBD1 identical over 7 bases. Trimming removed 0 bases from V and 0 bases from J; junction bases left unmatched: 11. The CDR3 is made up of 19 amino acids. Looked up from germline, CDR1 is SGHNT and CDR2 is YYREEE (reference sequence). The CDR3 region has the DNA TGTGCCAGCAGCTTGGGCCAGACAGGGTTAATCGCGAACACCGGGGAGCTGTTTTTT. Its translation: CASSLGQTGLIANTGELFF.

The gene calls are TRBV5-4 and TRBJ2-5; 7 bases agree with TRBD1. The CDR3 runs 16 residues. The junction had 12 bases not matched to a gene; V was cut back by 4 bases and J by 3 bases. Looked up from germline, CDR1 is SGHNT and CDR2 is YYREEE (reference sequence). CDR3 sequence reads: CASSPEIGTAKETQYF. The CDR3 DNA is TGTGCCAGCAGCCCGGAGATTGGGACAGCTAAAGAGACCCAGTACTTC. Full variable domain (rest looked up from reference TRBV5-4 and TRBJ2-5): ETGVTQSPTHLIKTRGQQVTLRCSSQSGHNTVSWYQQALGQGPQFIFQYYREEENGRGNFPPRFSGLQFPNYSSELNVNALELDDSALYLCASSPEIGTAKETQYFGPGTRLLVL.

The V call is TRBV7-2, the J call TRBJ2-7, with D perhaps TRBD2 (5 bases). The CDR3 is made up of 12 amino acids. V lost 5 bases and J lost 6, with 11 bases in between. Germline values: CDR1 SGHTA, CDR2 FQGNSA. CDR3 DNA: TGTGCCAGCAGCATAGAACTAGTCGAGCAGTACTTC. This codes for CASSIELVEQYF.

This clone appeared once. The chain recombines TRBV10-2 with TRBJ1-1, with 7 bases that match TRBD1. Germline loops: CDR1 WSHSY, CDR2 SAAADI. CDR3 length equals 13 residues. V shed 7 bases and J 5 bases; nucleotides not matched to a gene: 7. The CDR3 DNA reads TGCGCCAGCATCGGACAGGTGGAAACTGAAGCTTTCTTT. Translation gives CASIGQVETEAFF.

The genes are TRBV4-1 and TRBJ1-6; tentatively, D is TRBD1 (6 bases). The CDR3 extends over 16 amino acids. Germline assignment: CDR1 MGHRA and CDR2 YSYEKL. V was cut by 1 base and J by 5 bases, with 12 bases left in between. CDR3 sequence reads: CASSQVWPGDNSPLHF. CDR3 in DNA: TGCGCCAGCAGCCAAGTCTGGCCAGGGGATAATTCACCCCTCCACTTT.

The chain carries TRBV10-2 and TRBJ2-6; 11 nucleotides line up with TRBD2. The CDR3 totals 20 residues. V lost 6 bases, J lost 3 bases, and 16 bases stayed unmatched. CDR1 is WSHSY and CDR2 is SAAADI in the germline V gene. CDR3 amino acids: CASSDLGLAGGESGANVLTF. The CDR3 region has the DNA TGCGCCAGCAGCGATCTAGGACTAGCGGGTGGGGAGAGTGGGGCCAACGTCCTGACTTTC.

The chain employs TRBV5-4 and TRBJ2-5, with 7 bases matching TRBD1. Trimming removed 2 bases from V and 4 bases from J; junction bases left unmatched: 2. CDR1 and CDR2 from the germline V gene are SGHNT and YYREEE (reference sequence). The CDR3 extends over 13 amino acids. The CDR3 reads CASSFGTVETQYF. Here the CDR3 DNA reads TGTGCCAGCAGCTTCGGGACAGTAGAGACCCAGTACTTC.